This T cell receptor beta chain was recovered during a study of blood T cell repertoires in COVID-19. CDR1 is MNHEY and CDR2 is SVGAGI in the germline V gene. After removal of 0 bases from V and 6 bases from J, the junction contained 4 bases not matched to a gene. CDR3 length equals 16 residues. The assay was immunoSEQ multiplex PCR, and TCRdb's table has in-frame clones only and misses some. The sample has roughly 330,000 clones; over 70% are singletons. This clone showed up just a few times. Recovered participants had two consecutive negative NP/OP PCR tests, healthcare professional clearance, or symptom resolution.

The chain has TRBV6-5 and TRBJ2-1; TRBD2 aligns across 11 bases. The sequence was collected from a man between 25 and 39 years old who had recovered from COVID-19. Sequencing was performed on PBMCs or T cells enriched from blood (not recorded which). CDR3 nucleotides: TGTGCCAGCAGTTACTCGCCTAGCGGGGGGCCCAATGAGCAGTTCTTC. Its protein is CASSYSPSGGPNEQFF.